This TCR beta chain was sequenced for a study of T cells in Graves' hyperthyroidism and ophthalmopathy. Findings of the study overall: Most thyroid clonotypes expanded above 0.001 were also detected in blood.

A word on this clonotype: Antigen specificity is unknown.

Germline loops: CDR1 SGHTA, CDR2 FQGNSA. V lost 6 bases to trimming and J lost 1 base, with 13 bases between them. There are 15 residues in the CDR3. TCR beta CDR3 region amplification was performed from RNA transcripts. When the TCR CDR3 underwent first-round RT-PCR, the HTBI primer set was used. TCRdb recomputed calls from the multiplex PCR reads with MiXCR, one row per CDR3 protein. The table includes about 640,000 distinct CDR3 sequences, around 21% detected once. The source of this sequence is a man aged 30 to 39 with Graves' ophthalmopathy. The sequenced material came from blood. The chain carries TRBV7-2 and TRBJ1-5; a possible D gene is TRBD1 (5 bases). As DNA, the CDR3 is TGTGCCAGCAGGGGGGGAGGGACGAGCAATCAGCCCCAGCATTTT. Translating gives CASRGGGTSNQPQHF.